Below, 13 T cell receptor beta chains from the same sample are listed, as sequenced in a study of cytomegalovirus exposure and HLA in healthy donors. PCR primers comprised 60 Vbeta and 13 Jbeta primers. The repertoire was sequenced with immunoSEQ multiplex PCR; TCRdb's copy has only in-frame clones and lacks some. The sample lists some 77,000 clones; approximately 79% were seen once. Sample: PBMCs. The receptors were gathered from a woman aged 40 to 50 in good health and CMV-seropositive.

The V and J genes are TRBV19 and TRBJ1-1, with 7 nucleotides matching TRBD1. CDR1 and CDR2 from the germline V gene are LNHDA and SQIVND (reference sequence). This CDR3 spans 17 amino acids. V was pared by 6 bases and J by 0 bases, with 13 bases of the junction left unmatched. CDR3 in DNA: TGTGCCAGTAGAGAAACAGGGGACCGTATTATGAACACTGAAGCTTTCTTT. Its translation: CASRETGDRIMNTEAFF.

The CDR3 nucleotides are TGTGCCAGCAGTGCCATAGGGGGCTATAATGAAAAACTGTTTTTT. Protein product: CASSAIGGYNEKLFF. V gene TRBV28 combines with J gene TRBJ1-4; 7 positions match TRBD1. This CDR3 region has 15 residues. Germline V gene sequence: CDR1 MDHEN, CDR2 SYDVKM. The V and J ends lost 5 bases and 4 bases, in that order; junction bases with no gene match: 7.

This clone was seen a handful of times. This sequence joins TRBV29-1 and TRBJ1-4; D not certain. The CDR3 extends over 14 amino acids. Between the trimmed V and J ends, which lost 6 bases and 8 bases, there was a span of 19 bases. CDR1 and CDR2 (germline): SQVTM, ANQGSEA. The DNA for the CDR3 is TGCAGCGTCGCTCGCGGGGTTACTGGGGAAAAACTGTTTTTT. It specifies CSVARGVTGEKLFF.

In DNA form, the CDR3 reads TGTGCCAGCTCACCAACGTCGGAGTTCTTC. It codes for CASSPTSEFF. This chain links TRBV18 with TRBJ2-1; no firm D call. Germline CDR1 is KGHSH and CDR2 is LQKENI. The length of the CDR3 is 10 residues. The V and J ends lost 2 bases and 14 bases respectively, with 7 bases between them.

This chain links TRBV25-1 with TRBJ2-2, with TRBD1 matching over 7 bases. Trimming took 6 bases from V and 7 from J; bases not matched to a gene: 11. This CDR3 region has 15 residues. Germline values: CDR1 MGHDK, CDR2 SYGVNS. CDR3 residues: CASRGQTVGRGELFF. In nucleotides, the CDR3 is TGTGCCAGCAGGGGACAGACTGTGGGACGCGGGGAGCTGTTTTTT.

This clone was seen more than once but under ten times. The CDR3: CASSYDRGNQPQHF. The DNA for the CDR3 is TGTGCCAGCAGCTACGACAGGGGCAATCAGCCCCAGCATTTT. The chain employs TRBV7-2 and TRBJ1-5; TRBD1 agrees at 7 bases. Germline loops: CDR1 SGHTA, CDR2 FQGNSA. This CDR3 is 14 amino acids long. The junction had 2 bases not matched to a gene; V was cut back by 4 bases and J by 2 bases.

This sequence joins TRBV28 and TRBJ1-4; tentative D call: TRBD1 (6 bases). The germline gives CDR1 MDHEN, CDR2 SYDVKM. The CDR3 runs to 12 residues. Trimming took 9 bases from V and 8 from J, leaving 13 bases between them. The CDR3 sequence is CASGTLGEKLFF. In DNA form, the CDR3 reads TGTGCCAGTGGGACACTGGGGGAAAAACTGTTTTTT.

This clone has a handful of counts. The chain is built from TRBV6-1 and TRBJ1-1, with TRBD1 identical over 8 bases. Germline CDR1 reads MNHNS; CDR2 reads SASEGT. V trimming: 3 bases; J trimming: 4 bases; junction bases outside the gene matches: 7. The CDR3 is 15 residues long. CDR3 in amino acids: CASSDPGGMSTEAFF. The CDR3 region has the DNA TGTGCCAGCAGTGACCCAGGGGGCATGTCCACTGAAGCTTTCTTT.

This sequence joins TRBV5-1 and TRBJ2-7, with unresolved D. Germline CDR1 and CDR2: SGHRS and YFSETQ. V was pared by 6 bases and J by 6 bases, with 10 bases between. The CDR3 totals 11 residues. In nucleotides, the CDR3 is TGCGCCAGCACACGAGGTAGCGAGCAGTACTTC. Translating it yields CASTRGSEQYF. The variable domain in full, completed from reference TRBV5-1 and TRBJ2-7, reads KAGVTQTPRYLIKTRGQQVTLSCSPISGHRSVSWYQQTPGQGLQFLFEYFSETQRNKGNFPGRFSGRQFSNSRSEMNVSTLELGDSALYLCASTRGSEQYFGPGTRLTVT.

The V and J genes are TRBV5-1 and TRBJ2-7; 16 nucleotides match TRBD2. Looked up from germline, CDR1 is SGHRS and CDR2 is YFSETQ. V lost 7 bases and J lost 4; bases outside the gene matches: 8. This CDR3 comprises 16 residues. The CDR3: CASGGLAGGLGYEQYF. As DNA, the CDR3 is TGCGCCAGCGGGGGACTAGCGGGGGGGCTTGGGTACGAGCAGTACTTC.

V usage is TRBV2 and J usage is TRBJ1-6, with D unclear. With 4 bases removed from V and 5 bases from J, the gap between germline ends came to 9 bases. Per germline, CDR1 SNHLY and CDR2 FYNNEI. This CDR3 is 14 amino acids long. CDR3 sequence (DNA): TGTGCCAGCAGTGGGGCAGGCCATAATTCACCCCTCCACTTT. It encodes CASSGAGHNSPLHF.

V gene TRBV6-5 combines with J gene TRBJ2-5; TRBD2 matches 8 bases. This CDR3 is 15 amino acids long. V shed 4 bases and J 2 bases; nucleotides not matched to a gene: 6. Germline CDR1 and CDR2: MNHEY and SVGAGI. Written as DNA, the CDR3 is TGTGCCAGCAGTTCCTCGGGGGGGAGACAAGAGACCCAGTACTTC. It yields the protein CASSSSGGRQETQYF.

Only one count was recorded for this clone. V usage is TRBV5-1 and J usage is TRBJ1-1; D is perhaps TRBD1 (6 bases). The CDR3 contains 15 residues. Trimming left V 4 bases short and J 3 bases short, with 16 bases between. In germline, CDR1 is SGHRS, CDR2 YFSETQ. This CDR3 is CASSISTGLDTEAFF. The CDR3, as DNA: TGCGCCAGCAGCATATCGACAGGACTAGACACTGAAGCTTTCTTT.